This T cell receptor (beta chain) was sequenced during a study of control samples from healthy donors and cancer patients. CDR3 length: 13 amino acids. V dropped 3 bases and J dropped 4 bases, with 12 bases sitting between them. CDR1 is GTSNPN and CDR2 is SVGIG in the germline V gene (reference sequence). Here immunoSEQ multiplex PCR was the method, and the copy in TCRdb shows in-frame clones only, minus some. The sample includes about 140,000 clones, about 91% of them seen just once. The TCR originated in a young man in good health. The specimen was blood. The gene calls are TRBV30 and TRBJ1-2; D unclear. The DNA for the CDR3 is TGTGCCTGGAGGGAAGGGCTAGCCTATGGCTACACCTTC. This sequence encodes CAWREGLAYGYTF.